The 28 T cell receptor beta chains given below trace back to one sample, sequenced in a study of Graves' ophthalmopathy and Graves' hyperthyroidism. Amplification of TCR beta CDR3 regions used RNA transcripts. First-round RT-PCR with HTBI primers preceded a second-round multiplex PCR. TCRdb itself ran the multiplex PCR reads through MiXCR, one entry per CDR3 protein. The sample gives about 1.1 million distinct CDR3 sequences, about 38% of which show up once; more than 9.5% is in the top ten. The sequenced sample consisted of peripheral blood or thyroid tissue (not recorded which). Receptors originate from an adult man with Graves' hyperthyroidism.

A word on this clonotype: A much larger clone lies a single base off, so this may be a read error. The conserved final phenylalanine or tryptophan is absent from the CDR3, which likely points to a read error. CDR3: CASSGTLDEQYS. The CDR3 DNA reads as TGTGCCAGCAGTGGGACATTGGACGAGCAGTACTCC. J is TRBJ2-7 and V is TRBV10-3; D perhaps matches TRBD1 (6 bases). The germline V gene encodes CDR1 ENHRY and CDR2 SYGVKD. This CDR3 is 12 amino acids long.

This clonotype showed up many times. This sequence joins TRBV2 and TRBJ1-1; a weak D match, TRBD1 (6 bases). Trimming took off 6 bases at V and 0 bases at J, with 11 bases between the two ends. The CDR3 has 14 amino acids. Per germline, CDR1 SNHLY and CDR2 FYNNEI. The CDR3 loop is CASRGRGMNTEAFF. CDR3 bases: TGTGCCAGCAGGGGCAGGGGCATGAACACTGAAGCTTTCTTT.

This clonotype was seen at least ten times. Since a much larger clone is just one base distant, this may be a read error. The rearrangement links TRBV29-1 to TRBJ1-1; perhaps TRBD1 as D (5 bases). Trimming cost V 4 bases and J 1 base, with 7 bases left between them. The CDR3 extends over 12 amino acids. Germline values: CDR1 SQVTM, CDR2 ANQGSEA. The chain's CDR3 is CSVGQKNTEAFF. The CDR3 DNA reads as TGCAGCGTTGGACAGAAGAACACTGAAGCTTTCTTT.

The chain carries TRBV29-1 and TRBJ1-2; D unclear. V dropped 0 bases and J dropped 1 base, with 6 bases sitting between them. Germline V gives CDR1 SQVTM, CDR2 ANQGSEA. The CDR3 is 13 amino acids. The CDR3 reads CSVEDRNNYGYTF. In DNA, the CDR3 is TGCAGCGTTGAAGATCGGAATAACTATGGCTACACCTTC.

The table lists this clonotype with many counts. J is TRBJ2-7 and V is TRBV7-2; D may be TRBD1 (6 bases). The CDR3 consists of 14 residues. V lost 1 base, J lost 2 bases, and 9 bases lay in between. Germline lookup yields CDR1 SGHTA and CDR2 FQGNSA. The CDR3 sequence: CASSLERDTYEQYF. Here the CDR3 DNA reads TGTGCCAGCAGCTTAGAACGGGACACCTACGAGCAGTACTTC.

V and J are TRBV12-3 or TRBV12-4 and TRBJ2-7; D is unresolved. V shed 6 bases and J shed 6 bases, with 15 bases lying between them. This CDR3 comprises 13 residues. The CDR3 bases are TGTGCCAGCAGCCCTACGTTGGGTGGCGAGCAGTACTTC. This sequence encodes CASSPTLGGEQYF.

There are many counts of this clonotype. The gene calls are TRBV10-3 and TRBJ2-5, with D unresolved. Germline CDR1 reads ENHRY; CDR2 reads SYGVKD. The CDR3 has 17 residues. The germline V and J ends were trimmed by 2 bases and 1 base, with 17 bases remaining between them. The CDR3, as DNA: TGTGCCATCAGTGAGAACGGTTGGTTGACAACCCAAGAGACCCAGTACTTC. Translating gives CAISENGWLTTQETQYF.

Concerning this clonotype: This may stem from a read error, because a much larger clone lies one nucleotide away. The J gene is TRBJ1-4, the V gene TRBV6-5, with a tentative D call TRBD1 (5 bases). Germline values: CDR1 MNHEY, CDR2 SVGAGI. CDR3 length: 15 amino acids. This CDR3 is CAGSYRMRWDEKLFF. Written as DNA, the CDR3 is TGTGCCGGCAGTTACAGGATGAGGTGGGATGAAAAACTGTTTTTT.

This clonotype was seen ten or more times. The J gene is TRBJ1-6, the V gene TRBV12-3 or TRBV12-4; D not resolved. Deletions cut 2 bases from V and 9 bases from J, with 5 bases between. The CDR3 is made up of 12 amino acids. The CDR3 DNA is TGTGCCAGCAGTTTACAGAGTTCACCCCTCCACTTT. Translation gives CASSLQSSPLHF.

This clonotype was seen repeatedly, ten times or more. The gene calls are TRBV25-1 and TRBJ2-2, with 8 bases identical to TRBD1. The V gene end was trimmed by 5 bases and the J gene end by 8 bases; junction bases not matched to a gene: 16. Per germline, CDR1 MGHDK and CDR2 SYGVNS. The CDR3 runs 17 residues. The DNA for the CDR3 is TGTGCCAGCAGTTCCCTCATGGGGACAGGCACTTATGGGGAGCTGTTTTTT. This encodes CASSSLMGTGTYGELFF.

This clonotype was detected once. One end of the junction varies from germline; a read error may be responsible. The chain carries TRBV4-3 and TRBJ2-7, with no clear D. CDR1 is LGHNA, CDR2 YSLEER, per germline. The CDR3 length is 13 residues. CDR3 bases: TGCGCCAGCAGCCAAGAACCAGCATACGGGCAGTACTTC. Residues: CASSQEPAYGQYF.

This clonotype has just a few counts. The chain uses TRBV5-1 and TRBJ1-4; D gene uncertain. The germline V gene has CDR1 SGHRS and CDR2 YFSETQ. Trimming cost V 0 bases and J 5 bases, with 11 bases left between them. This CDR3 region has 15 residues. DNA of the CDR3: TGCGCCAGCAGCTTGGGAGTAGGAAGAAATGAAAAACTGTTTTTT. Its protein product is CASSLGVGRNEKLFF.

In this sample, this clonotype turned up many times. This chain links TRBV20-1 with TRBJ1-1; D gene unclear. V gave up 0 bases and J gave up 1 base, with 9 bases separating them. The CDR3 loop spans 14 amino acids. The germline V gene has CDR1 DFQATT and CDR2 SNEGSKA (reference sequence). Here the CDR3 DNA reads TGCAGTGCTAGAGATTGGGTGAGGAACACTGAAGCTTTCTTT. Translating gives CSARDWVRNTEAFF.

This clonotype was seen repeatedly, ten times or more. The chain uses TRBV5-6 and TRBJ1-2; D is possibly TRBD1 (6 bases). Germline V gene sequence: CDR1 SGHDT, CDR2 YYEEEE. This CDR3 contains 12 residues. With 8 bases removed from V and 7 bases from J, the gap between germline ends came to 15 bases. The CDR3 loop reads CASRGSGLGYTF. In DNA, the CDR3 is TGTGCCAGTAGGGGGTCGGGCCTTGGCTACACCTTC. Full variable domain (outside the CDR3, taken from reference TRBV5-6 and TRBJ1-2): DAGVTQSPTHLIKTRGQQVTLRCSPKSGHDTVSWYQQALGQGPQFIFQYYEEEERQRGNFPDRFSGHQFPNYSSELNVNALLLGDSALYLCASRGSGLGYTFGSGTRLTVV.

The rearrangement joins TRBV20-1 to TRBJ1-4; 8 positions match TRBD1. The trim removed 0 bases at V and 4 bases at J, leaving 10 bases unmatched. The CDR3 spans 17 residues. Germline V gene sequence: CDR1 DFQATT, CDR2 SNEGSKA (reference sequence). The CDR3 spells CSARDRPGTGYNEKLFF. Here the CDR3 DNA reads TGCAGTGCTAGAGATCGTCCTGGGACAGGTTATAATGAAAAACTGTTTTTT.

The V gene is TRBV6-1, the J gene TRBJ2-7; D is unresolved. The ends were cut back, 4 bases at V and 7 bases at J, with 11 bases in the middle. The CDR3 extends over 12 amino acids. Germline loops: CDR1 MNHNS, CDR2 SASEGT. Here the CDR3 DNA reads TGTGCCAGCAGTGCCCGGGTGGGGGAGCAGTACTTC. Protein: CASSARVGEQYF.

V gene TRBV5-5 combines with J gene TRBJ1-5, with 10 bases lining up with TRBD1. V shed 4 bases, J shed 6 bases, and the junction held 13 bases outside the gene matches. In germline, CDR1 is SGHKS, CDR2 YYEKEE (reference sequence). The CDR3 runs 17 residues. CDR3 coding DNA: TGTGCCAGCAGCAGCTTTGCCACGGGACAGGGGCCTCAGCCCCAGCATTTT. Translating it yields CASSSFATGQGPQPQHF.

Comments on this clonotype: This may come from a read error, since a much larger clone is one base off. The chain uses TRBV9 and TRBJ1-1, with D hard to call. This CDR3 region has 15 residues. V was cut by 4 bases and J by 4 bases, with 17 bases left in between. CDR1 is SGDLS and CDR2 is YYNGEE in the germline V gene. The CDR3 DNA is TGTGCCAGCAGCTTAGCTGTCGGGCAGTTCACTGAAGCTTTCTTT. It encodes CASSLAVGQFTEAFF. The full variable domain, with the rest looked up from reference TRBV9 and TRBJ1-1, is DSGVTQTPKHLITATGQRVTLRCSPRSGDLSVYWYQQSLDQGLQFLIQYYNGEERAKGNILERFSAQQFPDLHSELNLSSLELGDSALYFCASSLAVGQFTEAFFGQGTRLTVV.

This clonotype was counted a single time. The germline gene is not matched at one end of the junction; a read error may be the cause. The rearrangement uses TRBV7-9 and TRBJ1-3; 8 bases line up with TRBD1. Germline loops: CDR1 SEHNR, CDR2 FQNEAQ (reference sequence). This CDR3 comprises 15 residues. The CDR3 is CASSPKTGAGNTIYF. The CDR3 nucleotides read TGCGCCAGCAGCCCAAAGACAGGGGCCGGAAACACCATATATTTT.

This clonotype came up many times. The J gene is TRBJ2-7, the V gene TRBV11-2, with D tentatively TRBD1 or TRBD2 (5 bases each). Germline V lookup: CDR1 SGHAT, CDR2 FQNNGV. The CDR3 sequence is 13 residues long. Trimming left V 5 bases short and J 4 bases short, with 12 bases between. The CDR3 DNA reads TGTGCCAGCAGCCGGGGACGGCAATACGAGCAGTACTTC. It yields the protein CASSRGRQYEQYF.

This clonotype was detected ten times or more. The chain has TRBV7-2 and TRBJ1-2; D unresolved. Germline assignment: CDR1 SGHTA and CDR2 FQGNSA. The CDR3 is made up of 13 amino acids. V was clipped by 5 bases and J by 3 bases, with 10 bases between them. The CDR3 DNA sequence: TGTGCCAGCAGCCCGGGCCCGGACTATGGCTACACCTTC. Amino acid sequence: CASSPGPDYGYTF.

This clonotype was counted ten times or more. The chain links TRBV5-4 to TRBJ1-2, with a tentative D call TRBD1 (6 bases). Germline assignment: CDR1 SGHNT and CDR2 YYREEE (reference sequence). This CDR3 has 13 amino acids. V was clipped by 3 bases and J by 8 bases, with 14 bases between them. Written as DNA, the CDR3 is TGTGCCAGCAGCTGGGGACACTCACAAGGCTACACCTTC. Translation: CASSWGHSQGYTF.

Of note for this clonotype: The conserved final phenylalanine or tryptophan is absent from the CDR3, which likely points to a read error. The chain links TRBV12-3 or TRBV12-4 to TRBJ2-7; 7 bases align to TRBD2. J was trimmed by 7 bases and V by 4 bases; bases with no gene match: 4. CDR3 length: 12 residues. The CDR3 region is CASSWGGEEQYL. CDR3 nucleotide sequence: TGTGCCAGCAGTTGGGGAGGGGAGGAGCAGTACCTC.

This clonotype was counted at least ten times. The genes are TRBV15 and TRBJ2-7, with 7 bases matching TRBD2. The CDR3 is 15 amino acids. CDR1 and CDR2 (germline): LNHNV, YYDKDF (reference sequence). Trimming at V came to 0 bases and at J to 6 bases, leaving 8 bases not matched to a gene. The CDR3 nucleotides read TGTGCCACCAGCAGAGATATTGCGGGAGTTGGCGAGCAGTACTTC. Translated, it gives CATSRDIAGVGEQYF.

The rearrangement joins TRBV19 to TRBJ1-1, with D tentatively TRBD1 (5 bases). The V gene's germline CDR1 is LNHDA and CDR2 SQIVND (reference sequence). CDR3 length: 14 amino acids. V shed 6 bases and J shed 1 base, with 12 bases lying between them. The CDR3 protein is CASRLGRWNTEAFF. The CDR3, as DNA: TGTGCCAGTAGGTTGGGACGATGGAACACTGAAGCTTTCTTT.

This clonotype was seen a handful of times. With a much larger clone just one base away, this may be a read error. This sequence joins TRBV25-1 and TRBJ1-1; D uncertain. Germline CDR1 MGHDK, CDR2 SYGVNS. This CDR3 has 14 amino acids. V gave up 3 bases and J gave up 3 bases, with 11 bases separating them. The CDR3 sequence is CASSEEGYDTEAFF. CDR3 DNA sequence: TGTGCCAGCAGTGAGGAAGGGTACGACACTGAAGCTTTCTTT.

This clonotype was observed many times. The CDR3 DNA sequence: TGTGCCAGCAGCTTAGGAGGGACAGGGTCAAATTCACCCCTCCACTTT. This codes for CASSLGGTGSNSPLHF. This chain uses TRBV7-6 with TRBJ1-6, with 9 bases aligning to TRBD1. CDR3 length: 16 amino acids. CDR1 is SGHVS and CDR2 is FNYEAQ in the germline V gene. V lost 1 base, J lost 7 bases, and 5 bases stayed unmatched.

This chain uses TRBV7-9 with TRBJ2-5; either TRBD1 or TRBD2 may supply D (6 bases each). Germline CDR1 reads SEHNR; CDR2 reads FQNEAQ (reference sequence). Trimming left V 3 bases short and J 5 bases short, with 16 bases between. There are 15 residues in the CDR3. The CDR3 DNA is TGTGCCAGCAGCTTGGGGTGGGGGGCGGGTGAGACCCAGTACTTC. It specifies CASSLGWGAGETQYF. Together with reference TRBV7-9 and TRBJ2-5, the CDR3 gives the full variable domain: DTGVSQNPRHKITKRGQNVTFRCDPISEHNRLYWYRQTLGQGPEFLTYFQNEAQLEKSRLLSDRFSAERPKGSFSTLEIQRTEQGDSAMYLCASSLGWGAGETQYFGPGTRLLVL.